This entry lists 17 T cell receptor beta chains sequenced from one sample in a study of T-cell reconstitution after alpha-beta-depleted transplantation in children. For TCRbeta, the library was prepared with unique molecular identifiers. TCRdb itself ran the PCR reads through MiXCR, one entry per CDR3 protein. This sample yields about a million distinct CDR3 sequences, of which about 29% are seen a single time; about 28% belongs to the top ten. The sequences come from PBMCs, mostly from graft donor cells, collected 360 days after TCRalphabeta/CD19-depleted stem cell transplant. The receptors come from a boy less than two years old who had a stem cell transplant for SCID, so the T cells may come from the graft donor.

This clonotype was observed once. The V and J genes are TRBV20-1 and TRBJ1-1; a weak D match, TRBD1 (5 bases). Deletions cut 6 bases from V and 4 bases from J, with 21 bases between. CDR1 is DFQATT, CDR2 SNEGSKA, per germline (reference sequence). CDR3 length: 15 amino acids. CDR3 DNA sequence: TGCAGTGCCCCAGTATCCGGGGGGAGGGGCACTGAAGCTTTCTTT. This gives the protein CSAPVSGGRGTEAFF.

This clonotype has only a few counts. The chain joins TRBV4-2 to TRBJ1-5; TRBD1 might be the D (5 bases). Trimming shortened V by 1 base and J by 4 bases, and 20 bases separated the two germline ends. This CDR3 has 18 residues. Germline assignment: CDR1 LGHNA and CDR2 YNFKEQ. The CDR3 nucleotides are TGTGCCAGCAGCCAAGTAACCCCGGGACTAGGGAGTAATCAGCCCCAGCATTTT. Translated, it gives CASSQVTPGLGSNQPQHF.

The CDR3 loop reads CAISDSSGELSEQFF. The CDR3 coding sequence is TGTGCCATCAGCGACTCTAGCGGGGAGTTGAGTGAGCAGTTCTTC. The chain combines TRBV10-3 with TRBJ2-1, with 9 nucleotides matching TRBD2. The CDR3 spans 15 residues. Germline V gene data show CDR1 as ENHRY and CDR2 as SYGVKD. The trim removed 6 bases at V and 9 bases at J, leaving 12 bases unmatched.

The chain joins TRBV28 to TRBJ2-7; D is uncertain. Germline assignment: CDR1 MDHEN and CDR2 SYDVKM. The CDR3 contains 14 residues. V shed 3 bases and J shed 2 bases, with 11 bases lying between them. The CDR3 loop reads CASSFARAPYEQYF. As DNA, the CDR3 is TGTGCCAGCAGTTTCGCAAGGGCCCCCTACGAGCAGTACTTC.

This sequence joins TRBV28 and TRBJ2-7; D tentatively reads TRBD1 or TRBD2 (7 bases each). The CDR3 length is 16 residues. V was pared by 3 bases and J by 7 bases, with 22 bases between. Per germline, CDR1 MDHEN and CDR2 SYDVKM. The CDR3 loop reads CASSFSRGGASREQYF. CDR3 DNA sequence: TGTGCCAGCAGTTTTTCCAGGGGGGGCGCTTCTCGGGAGCAGTACTTC.

This clonotype has a handful of counts. V gene TRBV3-1 combines with J gene TRBJ1-3, with TRBD1 identical over 7 bases. J gave up 0 bases and V 5 bases, and 7 bases lay outside the gene matches. The germline V gene has CDR1 LGHDT and CDR2 YNNKEL (reference sequence). The CDR3 is made up of 16 amino acids. CDR3: CASSSDREVSGNTIYF. The DNA for the CDR3 is TGTGCCAGCAGCTCCGACAGGGAAGTCTCTGGAAACACCATATATTTT.

This clonotype was picked up a small number of times. J is TRBJ2-3 and V is TRBV29-1; 8 bases line up with TRBD1. V was clipped by 5 bases and J by 3 bases; unmatched bases: 7. The length of the CDR3 is 14 residues. Looked up from germline, CDR1 is SQVTM and CDR2 is ANQGSEA. In DNA form, the CDR3 reads TGCAGCGTTCGTGACAGGGGTTTAACAGATACGCAGTATTTT. The encoded protein is CSVRDRGLTDTQYF.

This clonotype has more than one count but fewer than ten. The chain joins TRBV12-3 or TRBV12-4 to TRBJ2-7, with TRBD2 identical over 12 bases. CDR3 length equals 17 residues. The V gene end was trimmed by 5 bases and the J gene end by 0 bases; junction bases not matched to a gene: 8. The CDR3 DNA sequence: TGTGCCAGCAGTCCGAGGACTAGCGGGGTCGACTCCTACGAGCAGTACTTC. The encoded protein is CASSPRTSGVDSYEQYF.

The chain recombines TRBV5-1 with TRBJ2-7, with TRBD2 matching over 9 bases. The CDR3 runs 17 residues. V dropped 0 bases and J dropped 2; count of bases not matched to a gene: 9. CDR1 and CDR2 from the germline V gene are SGHRS and YFSETQ. This CDR3 reads CASSLARAGTSTYEQYF. In DNA, the CDR3 is TGCGCCAGCAGCTTGGCAAGGGCAGGGACTAGCACCTACGAGCAGTACTTC.

V gene TRBV5-5 combines with J gene TRBJ2-7; D remains unclear. CDR1 and CDR2 from the germline V gene are SGHKS and YYEKEE (reference sequence). Between the trimmed V and J ends, which lost 0 bases and 4 bases, there was a span of 11 bases. The CDR3 consists of 14 residues. CDR3 DNA: TGTGCCAGCAGCTTGGTTAGCACTTCTTACGAGCAGTACTTC. Its translation is CASSLVSTSYEQYF.

This clonotype has just a few counts. The chain uses TRBV20-1 and TRBJ2-3; no clear D. The CDR3 loop spans 11 amino acids. Trimming removed 5 bases from V and 7 bases from J, with 10 bases in between. Per the germline V gene, CDR1 is DFQATT and CDR2 is SNEGSKA (reference sequence). The CDR3 loop is CSARPGNTQYF. CDR3 DNA sequence: TGCAGTGCTCGCCCCGGTAATACGCAGTATTTT.

This clonotype showed up just a few times. The chain carries TRBV7-9 and TRBJ2-3; 7 positions match TRBD2. Germline values: CDR1 SEHNR, CDR2 FQNEAQ (reference sequence). Trimming cost V 5 bases and J 1 base; bases outside gene matches: 6. CDR3 length: 15 residues. The CDR3 nucleotides are TGTGCCAGCAGCCGGGGGGTGTTGGGCACAGATACGCAGTATTTT. Amino acids: CASSRGVLGTDTQYF.

In regard to this clonotype: The CDR3 carries no conserved terminal phenylalanine or tryptophan, so it likely arises from a read error. The gene calls are TRBV12-3 or TRBV12-4 and TRBJ1-2; D ambiguous. CDR3 length: 14 residues. V shed 5 bases and J shed 5 bases, with 15 bases lying between them. Here the CDR3 reads CASSPQTFTYGYTY. For the CDR3, the DNA is TGTGCCAGCAGTCCTCAAACCTTCACGTATGGCTACACCTAC.

The V gene is TRBV18, the J gene TRBJ2-5; the match to TRBD1 covers 7 bases. V was pared by 2 bases and J by 4 bases, with 10 bases of the junction left unmatched. From germline, CDR1 is KGHSH and CDR2 LQKENI. The CDR3 is 16 amino acids. In DNA form, the CDR3 reads TGTGCCAGCTCACCAGTCCGGGACAGCTTTAGAGAGACCCAGTACTTC. Its protein is CASSPVRDSFRETQYF.

This clonotype was picked up a small number of times. The chain has TRBV28 and TRBJ2-7; D may be TRBD1 (5 bases). CDR3 length: 16 residues. CDR1 MDHEN and CDR2 SYDVKM come from the germline V gene. The V end lost 7 bases, the J end lost 3 bases, and 22 bases lay between the germline ends. The chain's CDR3 is CASTPTGHPTDYEQYF. The DNA of the CDR3 is TGTGCCAGCACCCCAACCGGACACCCCACCGACTACGAGCAGTACTTC.

This rearrangement joins TRBV12-3 or TRBV12-4 to TRBJ2-1; D is unclear. The CDR3 extends over 17 amino acids. V was pared by 0 bases and J by 0 bases, with 12 bases between. The CDR3 loop is CASSLARTALSYNEQFF. Written as DNA, the CDR3 is TGTGCCAGCAGTTTAGCCCGTACCGCCCTCTCCTACAATGAGCAGTTCTTC.

This clonotype was observed at least ten times. This sequence joins TRBV2 and TRBJ2-1; D tentatively reads TRBD1 or TRBD2 (6 bases each). Germline V gene sequence: CDR1 SNHLY, CDR2 FYNNEI. The CDR3 is 16 amino acids. The germline V and J ends were trimmed by 3 bases and 7 bases, with 19 bases remaining between them. The CDR3 bases are TGTGCCAGCAGTGATTCGGAAGGGGGGCAGGCGAATGAGCAGTTCTTC. Residues: CASSDSEGGQANEQFF.